These T cell receptor beta chains were read from a single sample in a study of blood T cell repertoires in COVID-19. Repertoires were generated with immunoSEQ multiplex PCR, while TCRdb's copy carries only in-frame clones and drops some. Here the sample spans about 80,000 clones, around 83% being singletons. Sequenced: peripheral blood. The source is a woman between 70 and 85 years old with acute or convalescent COVID-19. CDR3s include the opening cysteine and the closing phenylalanine or tryptophan. The order of the fields is V gene, J gene, D gene, clone size, CDR3 protein, CDR3 DNA. D genes are given only for firm matches. Size is omitted from some rows. Given values are once, few, many or a class for expanded clones.

TRBV9	TRBJ2-1	TRBD2	-	CASSVGREGRGEQFF	TGTGCCAGCAGCGTGGGTCGGGAGGGGCGCGGTGAGCAGTTCTTC
TRBV3-1/TRBV3-2	TRBJ1-2	-	few	CASSQWGGRATGNYGYTF	TGTGCCAGCAGCCAATGGGGTGGCAGGGCGACGGGCAACTATGGCTACACCTTC
TRBV7-9	TRBJ2-5	TRBD1	-	CASSLAGQRETQYF	TGTGCCAGCAGCTTAGCGGGACAGAGGGAGACCCAGTACTTC
TRBV7-2	TRBJ1-3	-	few	CASSLLGNRGVNSGNTIYF	TGTGCCAGCAGCTTATTGGGGAATCGGGGGGTAAACTCTGGAAACACCATATATTTT
TRBV7-8	TRBJ2-1	TRBD2	-	CASSDSPAGDTEQFF	TGTGCCAGCAGCGACAGCCCAGCGGGAGATACTGAGCAGTTCTTC
TRBV10-3	TRBJ2-7	TRBD2	-	CAIGGGYEQYF	TGTGCCATCGGGGGGGGATACGAGCAGTACTTC
TRBV24-1	TRBJ1-1	-	few	CATEDGRNTEAFF	TGTGCCACGGAGGACGGACGAAACACTGAAGCTTTCTTT
TRBV7-2	TRBJ2-1	TRBD2	-	CASSLARTSGGNNEQFF	TGTGCCAGCAGCTTAGCCAGGACTAGCGGGGGTAACAATGAGCAGTTCTTC
TRBV5-4	TRBJ2-4	-	-	CASSLDSVNIQYF	TGTGCCAGCAGCTTGGACTCGGTAAACATTCAGTACTTC
TRBV4-1	TRBJ1-4	-	-	CASSRMPGLNEKLFF	TGCGCCAGCAGCCGGATGCCAGGGCTTAATGAAAAACTGTTTTTT
TRBV6-5	TRBJ1-4	-	-	CASSLLTNEKLFF	TGTGCCAGCAGCTTACTCACTAATGAAAAACTGTTTTTT
TRBV19	TRBJ1-1	-	-	CASSIDEDNKAFF	TGTGCCAGTAGTATAGATGAGGATAACAAGGCTTTCTTT
TRBV11-2	TRBJ2-1	-	-	CASSLDPFSYNEQFF	TGTGCCAGCAGCTTAGACCCGTTCTCCTACAATGAGCAGTTCTTC
TRBV5-1	TRBJ2-5	TRBD1	-	CASSWGTAQETQYF	TGCGCCAGCAGCTGGGGGACAGCCCAAGAGACCCAGTACTTC
TRBV19	TRBJ1-5	-	-	CASSIYSSNQPQHF	TGTGCCAGTAGTATTTACAGTAGCAATCAGCCCCAGCATTTT
TRBV5-5	TRBJ1-4	TRBD1	-	CASSLFRTGGEKLFF	TGTGCCAGCAGCTTGTTTCGGACAGGAGGGGAAAAACTGTTTTTT
TRBV5-4	TRBJ2-3	TRBD2	-	CASSGTSGRSGTDTQYF	TGTGCCAGCAGCGGGACTAGCGGGAGATCTGGTACAGATACGCAGTATTTT
TRBV25-1	TRBJ2-1	-	-	CASSESLAPTNEQFF	TGTGCCAGCAGTGAATCACTAGCCCCGACTAATGAGCAGTTCTTC
TRBV29-1	TRBJ2-1	TRBD2	-	CSVVSGRGYNEQFF	TGCAGCGTTGTTTCCGGGAGGGGCTACAATGAGCAGTTCTTC
TRBV2	TRBJ1-5	TRBD1	-	CASSDRGRENQPQHF	TGTGCCAGCAGTGATAGGGGGCGAGAAAATCAGCCCCAGCATTTT
TRBV7-2	TRBJ2-7	-	-	CASSLAGQGYEQYF	TGTGCCAGCAGCTTAGCTGGGCAGGGCTACGAGCAGTACTTC
TRBV7-9	TRBJ1-1	-	-	CASSLGANTEAFF	TGTGCCAGCAGCTTAGGGGCGAACACTGAAGCTTTCTTT
TRBV3-1/TRBV3-2	TRBJ1-2	-	once	CASSQLGETQLYGYTF	TGTGCCAGCAGCCAGTTGGGTGAGACTCAACTCTATGGCTACACCTTC
TRBV5-1	TRBJ2-7	-	-	CASAQSTVTYEQYF	TGCGCCAGCGCCCAATCGACAGTTACCTACGAGCAGTACTTC
TRBV28	TRBJ2-3	-	-	CASSPSTNTDTQYF	TGTGCCAGCAGCCCGTCGACTAATACAGATACGCAGTATTTT
TRBV6-1	TRBJ2-7	TRBD1	-	CASSEAKYRQGTYEQYF	TGTGCCAGCAGTGAAGCAAAATACCGACAGGGGACCTACGAGCAGTACTTC